Following are 8 T cell receptor beta chains from one sample sequenced in a study of CD8 T cells in Susac syndrome (dated by TCRdb to the late 2010s). Preparation of the library involved the immunoSEQ multiplex PCR assay. RNA was extracted with the RNeasy kit and roughly 0.45 to 1 ug was reverse transcribed using random hexamers. Using fastp trimming at Q25 and MiXCR clonotype assembly, TCRdb reanalyzed the public sequencing data and kept in-frame beta chains. Under each unique CDR3 protein, matching rows form one entry showing the most common genes and DNA. The table for this sample lists approximately 130,000 distinct CDR3 sequences; 94% of them were counted only once. More than 0.09% of the sample rests with the top ten. Specimen: CD4+ T cells from PBMCs. Source of these receptors: a human donor in good health.

The V and J genes are TRBV2 and TRBJ2-5; D not certain. The CDR3 covers 13 residues. Germline V gives CDR1 SNHLY, CDR2 FYNNEI. Trimming shortened V by 7 bases and J by 4 bases, and 13 bases separated the two germline ends. DNA for the CDR3: TGTGCCAGCATAAGGGCGGTCGGAGAGACCCAGTACTTC. Translated, it gives CASIRAVGETQYF.

This chain connects TRBV20-1 to TRBJ1-4, with 7 nucleotides matching TRBD1. The germline V gene encodes CDR1 DFQATT and CDR2 SNEGSKA (reference sequence). V gave up 3 bases and J gave up 5 bases; unmatched junction bases: 3. The CDR3 covers 13 residues. CDR3 sequence reads: CSASSRGNEKLFF. The DNA of the CDR3 is TGCAGTGCTAGTTCCAGGGGGAATGAAAAACTGTTTTTT.

The chain recombines TRBV19 with TRBJ1-5; TRBD1 aligns across 7 bases. Germline assignment: CDR1 LNHDA and CDR2 SQIVND (reference sequence). The length of the CDR3 is 15 residues. The ends lost 3 bases at V and 4 bases at J; junction bases unmatched: 6. CDR3 amino acids: CASSIGDRANQPQHF. CDR3 sequence (DNA): TGTGCCAGTAGTATTGGAGACAGGGCTAATCAGCCCCAGCATTTT.

The chain carries TRBV5-1 and TRBJ2-1, with D possibly matching TRBD1 (6 bases). Trimming shortened V by 1 base and J by 3 bases, and 8 bases separated the two germline ends. CDR3 length equals 14 residues. In germline, CDR1 is SGHRS, CDR2 YFSETQ. The CDR3 DNA reads as TGCGCCAGCAGCTTGTGGGACAACTACAATGAGCAGTTCTTC. Amino acids: CASSLWDNYNEQFF.

The V call is TRBV7-2, the J call TRBJ2-2; either TRBD1 or TRBD2 may supply D (6 bases each). Germline V gene data show CDR1 as SGHTA and CDR2 as FQGNSA. There are 16 residues in the CDR3. V was cut by 5 bases and J by 2 bases, with 15 bases left in between. This CDR3 is CASSLQGGGNTGELFF. The CDR3 bases are TGTGCCAGCAGCCTACAAGGAGGGGGAAACACCGGGGAGCTGTTTTTT.

The chain links TRBV20-1 to TRBJ2-7, with 7 bases that match TRBD1. There are 14 residues in the CDR3. Germline V gene data show CDR1 as DFQATT and CDR2 as SNEGSKA (reference sequence). V dropped 6 bases and J dropped 5; count of bases not matched to a gene: 13. The CDR3 DNA follows: TGCAGTGCCCTAAGACAGGGAGTGTTCGACGAGCAGTACTTC. Encoded protein: CSALRQGVFDEQYF.

The chain recombines TRBV5-5 with TRBJ1-5; D is perhaps TRBD1 (6 bases). Germline V gene data show CDR1 as SGHKS and CDR2 as YYEKEE (reference sequence). V dropped 3 bases and J dropped 1 base, with 14 bases sitting between them. There are 16 residues in the CDR3. CDR3 DNA: TGTGCCAGCAGCTGGAGCCGGGACATGAGCAATCAGCCCCAGCATTTT. Protein product: CASSWSRDMSNQPQHF.

The rearrangement joins TRBV12-2 to TRBJ2-7; the table's TRBD1 call for D was not verified on the DNA. TRBV12-2 is annotated as a pseudogene. The CDR3 spans 15 residues. CDR3 nucleotides: TGTGCAAGTCGGCCCGGGCCCCTCTTCAGGTTCGGGCAGTACTTC. Protein product: CASRPGPLFRFGQYF.